Given below is one T cell receptor (beta chain) in context. This clonotype was counted a few times. Its target antigen remains unknown. Base quality data are lacking; no much larger clone is found one base away. This sample stems from a study of T-cell reconstitution after alpha-beta-depleted transplantation in children (dated by TCRdb to the mid-2010s). A note on the overall study: Using TCR repertoire profiling, the study quantitatively followed how T-cell immune reconstitution unfolded in children after TCRalphabeta/CD19-depleted allogeneic hematopoietic cell transplantation. Overall study results and their limits: The frequencies of hyperexpanded clones fell over the following months, and after one year, T-cell counts and TCRbeta diversity were mostly attributed to newly produced T cells. The high TCRbeta diversity at day 60 in some patients was ascribed to recipient T cells and intrathymic progenitors that had survived conditioning. Apparently early alphabetaT-cell count recovery about two months after transplant reportedly relied on only several hundred rapidly expanded clones derived from non-depleted graft cells.

The treatment or condition label, as the study defines it: allogeneic hematopoietic cell transplantation with graft depleted of TCRalphabeta T cells and CD19 B cells. The transplant recipients were children given TCRalphabeta/CD19-depleted allogeneic hematopoietic cell grafts. Library creation used PCR. The sequencer was an Illumina HiSeq 2500. To normalize quantification of the TCRbeta repertoire, the TCR libraries were built with molecular barcoding that relied on unique molecular identifiers. TCRdb trimmed the raw reads at Q25, called clones with MiXCR and kept productive beta chains. Each CDR3 protein gets just one entry, which takes the most common genes and DNA from the rows behind it. Recorded for this sample are just over 200,000 distinct CDR3 sequences; approximately 8.4% of them occurred a single time. The ten largest clones capture roughly 36% of the sample. This TCR was recovered from a male patient between 2 and 9 years old who had a stem cell transplant for acute myeloid leukemia, so the T cells may come from the graft donor. The starting material was PBMCs, mostly from graft donor cells, obtained 360 days after TCRalphabeta/CD19-depleted stem cell transplant.

The nucleotides read TGTGCCAGCAGCCAATTACAGGGCAGCACTGAAGCTTTCTTT. This translates into CASSQLQGSTEAFF. The chain links TRBV3-1 with TRBJ1-1; TRBD1 is perhaps the D gene, given 6 matching bases. V loses 2 bases of germline sequence and J loses 4 bases, and the interval between the two ends is 11 bases. The germline V gene (reference sequence) provides CDR1 LGHDT and CDR2 YNNKEL. Spanning cysteine to phenylalanine, the CDR3 consists of 14 amino acids. The only DNA kept is the CDR3, 42 bases in frame from the first base.